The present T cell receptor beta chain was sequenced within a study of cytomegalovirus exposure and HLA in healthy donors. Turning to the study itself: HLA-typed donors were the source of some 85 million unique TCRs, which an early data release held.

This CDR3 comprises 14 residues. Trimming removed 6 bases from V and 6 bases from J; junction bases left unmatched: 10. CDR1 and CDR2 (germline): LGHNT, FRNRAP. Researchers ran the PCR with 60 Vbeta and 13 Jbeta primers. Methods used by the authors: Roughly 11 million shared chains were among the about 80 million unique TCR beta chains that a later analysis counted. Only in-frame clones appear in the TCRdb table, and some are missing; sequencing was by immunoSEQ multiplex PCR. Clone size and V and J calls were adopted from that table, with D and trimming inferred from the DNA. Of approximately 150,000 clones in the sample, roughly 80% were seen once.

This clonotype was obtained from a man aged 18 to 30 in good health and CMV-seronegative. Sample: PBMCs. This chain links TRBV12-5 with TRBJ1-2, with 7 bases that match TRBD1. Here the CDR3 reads CASGGDRTRDGYTF. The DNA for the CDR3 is TGTGCTAGTGGGGGGGACAGAACTAGGGATGGCTACACCTTC.